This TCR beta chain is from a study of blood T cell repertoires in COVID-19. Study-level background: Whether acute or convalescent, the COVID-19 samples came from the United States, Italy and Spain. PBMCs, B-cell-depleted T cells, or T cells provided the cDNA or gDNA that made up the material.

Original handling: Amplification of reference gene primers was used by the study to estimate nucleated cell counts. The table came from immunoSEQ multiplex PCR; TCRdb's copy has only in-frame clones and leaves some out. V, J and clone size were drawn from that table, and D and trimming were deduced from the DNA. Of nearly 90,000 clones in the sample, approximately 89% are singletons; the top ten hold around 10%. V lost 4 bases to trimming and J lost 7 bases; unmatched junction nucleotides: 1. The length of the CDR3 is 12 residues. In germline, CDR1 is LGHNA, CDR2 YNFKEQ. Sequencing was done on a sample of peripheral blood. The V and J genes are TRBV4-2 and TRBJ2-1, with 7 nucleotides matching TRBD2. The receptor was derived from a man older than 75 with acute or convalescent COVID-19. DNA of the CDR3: TGTGCCAGCAGCCCCGGGGGGAATGAGCAGTTCTTC. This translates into CASSPGGNEQFF.